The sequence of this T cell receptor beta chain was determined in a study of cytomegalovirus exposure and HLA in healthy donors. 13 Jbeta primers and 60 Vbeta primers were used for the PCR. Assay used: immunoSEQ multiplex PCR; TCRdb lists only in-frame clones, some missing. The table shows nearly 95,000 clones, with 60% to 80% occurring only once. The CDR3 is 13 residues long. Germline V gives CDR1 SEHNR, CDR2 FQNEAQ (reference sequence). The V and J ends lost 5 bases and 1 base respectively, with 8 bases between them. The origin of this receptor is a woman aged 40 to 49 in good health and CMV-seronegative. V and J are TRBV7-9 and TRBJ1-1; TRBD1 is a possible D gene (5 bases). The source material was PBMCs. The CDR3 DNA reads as TGTGCCAGCAGCCCCGGACAGAACACTGAAGCTTTCTTT. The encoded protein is CASSPGQNTEAFF.